Sequencing of this T cell receptor beta chain was carried out in a study of blood T cell repertoires in COVID-19. Study background: The United States, Italy and Spain were the sources of the acute and convalescent COVID-19 samples. T cells, B-cell-depleted T cells, or PBMCs provided the cDNA or gDNA that served as material.

Study processing details: Nucleated cell counts were estimated from reference gene primer amplification. Profiling relied on immunoSEQ multiplex PCR, and the TCRdb table lists in-frame clones only, not all of them. V and J calls and clone size follow that table, whereas D and trimming were derived from the DNA. The sample holds some 160,000 clones, about 83% seen once. Seattle's enrolled individuals joined amid active infection and were then monitored longitudinally. Germline assignment: CDR1 SEHNR and CDR2 FQNEAQ (reference sequence). Trimming cost V 5 bases and J 3 bases, with 4 bases left between them. The CDR3 runs to 11 residues.

The chain combines TRBV7-9 with TRBJ1-1; D gene ambiguous. This receptor was taken from a woman aged 80 or over with COVID-19, enrolled during active disease. Sequences were obtained from peripheral blood. CDR3 sequence: CASSLYTEAFF. The CDR3 region has the DNA TGTGCCAGCAGCCTATACACTGAAGCTTTCTTT. The full variable domain, rest sourced from reference TRBV7-9 and TRBJ1-1, is DTGVSQNPRHKITKRGQNVTFRCDPISEHNRLYWYRQTLGQGPEFLTYFQNEAQLEKSRLLSDRFSAERPKGSFSTLEIQRTEQGDSAMYLCASSLYTEAFFGQGTRLTVV.